A selection of T cell receptor beta chains follows, all from one sample in a study of T cells in localized non-small cell lung cancer. Clones were sequenced by immunoSEQ multiplex PCR, and TCRdb holds only the in-frame ones, with some missing. The sample records 20,000 to 25,000 clones, around 84% being singletons. The specimen was peripheral blood, collected before any cancer treatment. The receptors derive from a man between 40 and 70 years old with stage I lung adenocarcinoma. CDR3s include the opening cysteine and the closing phenylalanine or tryptophan. The D gene is left open where the match is weak. Some rows mark clone size as missing; the rest say once, few, many or name a class of expanded clone.

V	D	J	size	CDR3	DNA
TRBV4-3	.	TRBJ2-1	few	CASSQWGAHNEQFF	TGCGCCAGCAGCCAGTGGGGGGCCCACAATGAGCAGTTCTTC
TRBV2	TRBD1	TRBJ2-1	.	CASTFRTGGVWSEQFF	TGTGCCAGCACCTTCCGAACAGGGGGTGTATGGAGCGAGCAGTTCTTC
TRBV7-2	.	TRBJ1-1	.	CASSLGAGMNTEAFF	TGTGCCAGCAGCTTAGGTGCGGGCATGAACACTGAAGCTTTCTTT
TRBV5-6	.	TRBJ2-6	few	CASSLGTPSGANVLTF	TGTGCCAGCAGCTTGGGGACACCCTCTGGGGCCAACGTCCTGACTTTC
TRBV25-1	.	TRBJ1-2	.	CASKSNLGIYGYTF	TGTGCCAGCAAATCAAATCTGGGTATCTATGGCTACACCTTC
TRBV11-2	.	TRBJ2-7	.	CASSFPGTEATEQYF	TGTGCCAGCAGCTTCCCCGGGACGGAGGCGACTGAGCAGTACTTC
TRBV29-1	.	TRBJ1-1	.	CSVEGSTEAFF	TGCAGCGTTGAAGGGAGCACTGAAGCTTTCTTT
TRBV29-1	TRBD1	TRBJ2-3	.	CSVEEDRAGTTDTQYF	TGCAGCGTTGAAGAGGACAGGGCCGGTACTACAGATACGCAGTATTTT
TRBV5-1	TRBD1	TRBJ1-2	.	CASSLEGAVYGYTF	TGCGCCAGCAGCTTGGAGGGGGCTGTCTATGGCTACACCTTC
TRBV5-4	TRBD1	TRBJ2-5	.	CASSDTTGGVETQYF	TGTGCCAGCAGCGATACGACAGGGGGCGTTGAGACCCAGTACTTC
TRBV6-6	.	TRBJ1-2	.	CASSYSGGLGGYTF	TGTGCCAGCAGTTACTCTGGGGGCTTGGGTGGCTACACCTTC
TRBV4-3	.	TRBJ2-7	.	CASSQEEGREQYF	TGCGCCAGCAGCCAAGAAGAGGGGAGAGAGCAGTACTTC
TRBV30	.	TRBJ2-7	once	CAWDWGSSLGAEQYF	TGTGCCTGGGACTGGGGGTCTTCTTTGGGGGCCGAGCAGTACTTC
TRBV4-3	TRBD1	TRBJ2-7	few	CASSQERKDRDPYEQYF	TGCGCCAGCAGCCAAGAAAGAAAGGACAGGGACCCCTACGAGCAGTACTTC
TRBV5-6	.	TRBJ2-3	.	CASSSGLSGTDTQYF	TGTGCCAGCAGCTCAGGACTATCTGGGACAGATACGCAGTATTTT
TRBV28	.	TRBJ1-1	.	CASSPNPGRMDTEAFF	TGTGCCAGCAGTCCGAACCCCGGCAGAATGGATACTGAAGCTTTCTTT
TRBV5-4	.	TRBJ2-2	.	CASSLAGLHTGELFF	TGTGCCAGCAGCTTGGCCGGGCTGCACACCGGGGAGCTGTTTTTT
TRBV6-1	.	TRBJ2-7	.	CASRTTLPYEQYF	TGTGCCAGCAGGACTACACTTCCCTACGAGCAGTACTTC
TRBV9	.	TRBJ1-5	.	CASSKAGNQPQHF	TGTGCCAGCAGCAAGGCGGGCAATCAGCCCCAGCATTTT
TRBV6-1	TRBD1	TRBJ2-7	.	CASSASGQVTYEQYF	TGTGCCAGCAGCGCAAGCGGACAGGTTACCTACGAGCAGTACTTC
TRBV2	TRBD2	TRBJ2-5	.	CASSPGGGLGETQYF	TGTGCCAGCAGCCCCGGGGGAGGGTTGGGAGAGACCCAGTACTTC
TRBV7-6	.	TRBJ2-1	.	CASSVLQVSSYNEQFF	TGTGCCAGCAGCGTTCTACAGGTCAGCTCCTACAATGAGCAGTTCTTC
TRBV4-2	.	TRBJ2-2	.	CASSRLTGNTGELFF	TGTGCCAGCAGCCGCCTGACAGGGAACACCGGGGAGCTGTTTTTT
TRBV7-2	TRBD1	TRBJ1-1	few	CASSAQGASEAFF	TGTGCCAGCAGCGCACAGGGGGCTTCTGAAGCTTTCTTT
TRBV5-1	.	TRBJ2-3	.	CASSLVQHTDTQYF	TGCGCCAGCAGCTTGGTACAGCACACAGATACGCAGTATTTT
TRBV7-2	.	TRBJ2-1	.	CASSLAGGPYNEQFF	TGTGCCAGCAGCTTAGCCGGTGGACCTTACAATGAGCAGTTCTTC
TRBV6-1	TRBD1	TRBJ1-5	once	CASIPGQEDQPQHF	TGTGCCAGTATACCCGGACAGGAAGATCAGCCCCAGCATTTT
TRBV9	.	TRBJ2-1	.	CASSQGGARNEQFF	TGTGCCAGCAGCCAGGGGGGTGCGCGGAATGAGCAGTTCTTC
TRBV5-5	.	TRBJ1-5	.	CASSLEGRGYNQPQHF	TGTGCCAGCAGCTTGGAGGGCAGGGGCTACAATCAGCCCCAGCATTTT
TRBV11-1	TRBD1	TRBJ1-1	.	CASSTRQGVEAFF	TGTGCCAGCAGCACCCGCCAGGGGGTCGAAGCTTTCTTT
TRBV4-1	.	TRBJ2-2	.	CASSHNENTGELFF	TGCGCCAGCAGCCACAACGAGAACACCGGGGAGCTGTTTTTT
TRBV7-9	.	TRBJ2-5	.	CASSSRTAGETQYF	TGTGCCAGCAGCTCCCGGACAGCGGGAGAGACCCAGTACTTC
TRBV7-2	.	TRBJ2-5	.	CASSGTGGMGETQYF	TGTGCCAGCAGCGGGACGGGGGGCATGGGAGAGACCCAGTACTTC
TRBV28	.	TRBJ1-2	.	CASSTGTYGYTF	TGTGCCAGCAGCACAGGGACCTATGGCTACACCTTC
TRBV11-2	TRBD2	TRBJ2-7	.	CASSLLAGGFYEQYF	TGTGCCAGCAGCTTACTAGCGGGTGGTTTCTACGAGCAGTACTTC
TRBV2	.	TRBJ1-4	.	CASSDGRGGEKLFF	TGTGCCAGCAGTGATGGAAGGGGAGGAGAAAAACTGTTTTTT
TRBV5-1	TRBD2	TRBJ2-1	.	CASGTSGSSSYNEQFF	TGCGCCTCGGGGACTAGCGGGAGTAGCTCCTACAATGAGCAGTTCTTC
TRBV7-2	.	TRBJ2-5	.	CASSLWGERQETQYF	TGTGCCAGCAGCTTATGGGGGGAGCGGCAAGAGACCCAGTACTTC
TRBV5-1	TRBD2	TRBJ2-1	.	CASSLETGGGREQFF	TGCGCCAGCAGCTTGGAAACGGGGGGAGGGAGAGAGCAGTTCTTC
TRBV6-1	.	TRBJ1-1	.	CASTSGRDTEAFF	TGTGCCAGCACCTCAGGGCGCGACACTGAAGCTTTCTTT
TRBV27	.	TRBJ2-1	.	CASSLNSYNEQFF	TGTGCCAGCAGTTTAAATAGCTACAATGAGCAGTTCTTC